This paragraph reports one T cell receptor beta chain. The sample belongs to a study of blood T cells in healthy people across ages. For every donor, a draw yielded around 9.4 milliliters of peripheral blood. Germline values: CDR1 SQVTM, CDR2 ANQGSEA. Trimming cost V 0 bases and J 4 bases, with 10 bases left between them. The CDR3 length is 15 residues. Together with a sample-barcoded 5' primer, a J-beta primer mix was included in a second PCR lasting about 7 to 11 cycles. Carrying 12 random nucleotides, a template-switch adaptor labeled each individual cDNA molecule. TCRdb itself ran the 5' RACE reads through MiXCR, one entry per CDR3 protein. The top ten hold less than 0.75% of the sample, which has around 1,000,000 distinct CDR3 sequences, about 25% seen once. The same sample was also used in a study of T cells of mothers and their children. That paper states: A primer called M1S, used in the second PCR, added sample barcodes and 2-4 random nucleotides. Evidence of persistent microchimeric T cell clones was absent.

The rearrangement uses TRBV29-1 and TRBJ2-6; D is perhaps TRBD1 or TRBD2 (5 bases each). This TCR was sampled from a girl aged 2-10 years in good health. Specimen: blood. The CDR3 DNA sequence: TGCAGCGTTGAAGATCCAGGGAGCGGGGCCAACGTCCTGACTTTC. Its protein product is CSVEDPGSGANVLTF.